This is a list of T cell receptor beta chains from one sample in a study of T cell responses to AZD1222 COVID-19 vaccine. Measured with immunoSEQ multiplex PCR; TCRdb has only the in-frame clones, and not every one. The data contain approximately 170,000 clones, roughly nine tenths of them singletons. Sequencing was performed on peripheral blood, taken on day 0 of AZD1222 vaccination. Receptors were obtained from an adult in good health. CDR3s include the opening cysteine and the closing phenylalanine or tryptophan. The D gene is left open where the match is weak. Size values are once, few and many counts, or a class for expanded clones, and some rows have none.

j_call: TRBJ2-6
d_call: -
clone_size: -
v_call: TRBV4-1
cdr3_aa: CASSQEVRAGANVLTF
cdr3_nt: TGCGCCAGCAGCCAAGAGGTACGGGCTGGGGCCAACGTCCTGACTTTC

j_call: TRBJ2-2
d_call: TRBD2
clone_size: -
v_call: TRBV7-3
cdr3_aa: CASSLKPAGGLNTGELFF
cdr3_nt: TGTGCCAGCAGCTTAAAGCCAGCGGGGGGGCTTAACACCGGGGAGCTGTTTTTT

j_call: TRBJ2-7
d_call: TRBD2
clone_size: -
v_call: TRBV30
cdr3_aa: CAWSPLAGLVGEQYF
cdr3_nt: TGTGCCTGGAGTCCTTTAGCTGGACTAGTTGGCGAGCAGTACTTC

j_call: TRBJ2-3
d_call: TRBD1
clone_size: -
v_call: TRBV18
cdr3_aa: CASSKTGGKADTQYF
cdr3_nt: TGTGCCAGCTCAAAGACAGGGGGGAAGGCAGATACGCAGTATTTT

j_call: TRBJ1-2
d_call: -
clone_size: -
v_call: TRBV7-9
cdr3_aa: CASSREESGYTF
cdr3_nt: TGTGCCAGCAGCAGGGAGGAGAGTGGCTACACCTTC

j_call: TRBJ2-1
d_call: TRBD2
clone_size: -
v_call: TRBV7-3
cdr3_aa: CASSQSSGGIIFYNEQFF
cdr3_nt: TGTGCCAGCAGCCAAAGTTCGGGGGGGATAATCTTTTACAATGAGCAGTTCTTC

j_call: TRBJ1-4
d_call: -
clone_size: -
v_call: TRBV7-9
cdr3_aa: CASSQLPGQGNEKLFF
cdr3_nt: TGTGCCAGCAGCCAACTCCCGGGGCAGGGGAATGAAAAACTGTTTTTT

j_call: TRBJ2-3
d_call: TRBD2
clone_size: -
v_call: TRBV5-4
cdr3_aa: CASSPDIAGVDTQYF
cdr3_nt: TGTGCCAGCAGCCCAGACATAGCGGGGGTTGATACGCAGTATTTT

j_call: TRBJ2-2
d_call: -
clone_size: -
v_call: TRBV6-2/TRBV6-3
cdr3_aa: CASSAQLEGGGELFF
cdr3_nt: TGTGCCAGCAGTGCACAACTAGAAGGCGGTGGGGAGCTGTTTTTT

j_call: TRBJ2-3
d_call: TRBD2
clone_size: -
v_call: TRBV29-1
cdr3_aa: CSVEGLAGGTASTDTQYF
cdr3_nt: TGCAGCGTTGAGGGACTAGCGGGGGGCACTGCTAGCACAGATACGCAGTATTTT

j_call: TRBJ1-3
d_call: TRBD1
clone_size: -
v_call: TRBV9
cdr3_aa: CASSVGDSSGNTIYF
cdr3_nt: TGTGCCAGCAGCGTAGGGGACAGCTCTGGAAACACCATATATTTT

j_call: TRBJ2-3
d_call: -
clone_size: -
v_call: TRBV6-2/TRBV6-3
cdr3_aa: CASSQSIRTDTQYF
cdr3_nt: TGTGCCAGCAGCCAGAGCATCCGCACAGATACGCAGTATTTT

j_call: TRBJ2-5
d_call: -
clone_size: -
v_call: TRBV18
cdr3_aa: CASSPDGETQYF
cdr3_nt: TGTGCCAGCTCACCGGACGGGGAGACCCAGTACTTC

j_call: TRBJ2-7
d_call: -
clone_size: -
v_call: TRBV2
cdr3_aa: CASSEGSGWSYEQYF
cdr3_nt: TGTGCCAGCAGTGAAGGGTCAGGGTGGTCCTACGAGCAGTACTTC

j_call: TRBJ1-1
d_call: -
clone_size: -
v_call: TRBV5-4
cdr3_aa: CASSFPWETEAFF
cdr3_nt: TGTGCCAGCAGCTTTCCGTGGGAGACTGAAGCTTTCTTT

j_call: TRBJ2-2
d_call: -
clone_size: -
v_call: TRBV5-1
cdr3_aa: CASSSAGPNTGELFF
cdr3_nt: TGCGCCAGCAGCTCGGCAGGCCCGAACACCGGGGAGCTGTTTTTT

j_call: TRBJ2-7
d_call: -
clone_size: -
v_call: TRBV3-1/TRBV3-2
cdr3_aa: CASSQDTPRQHHEQYF
cdr3_nt: TGTGCCAGCAGCCAAGATACGCCAAGACAACACCACGAGCAGTACTTC

j_call: TRBJ2-4
d_call: -
clone_size: -
v_call: TRBV28
cdr3_aa: CASSFHGVYIQYF
cdr3_nt: TGTGCCAGCAGTTTTCACGGGGTGTACATTCAGTACTTC

j_call: TRBJ2-1
d_call: TRBD2
clone_size: -
v_call: TRBV7-3
cdr3_aa: CASSQTLAGSSYNEQFF
cdr3_nt: TGTGCCAGCAGCCAAACCTTAGCGGGGTCCTCCTACAATGAGCAGTTCTTC

j_call: TRBJ1-5
d_call: -
clone_size: once
v_call: TRBV19
cdr3_aa: CASSIVGGSSNQPQHF
cdr3_nt: TGTGCCAGTAGTATAGTTGGGGGGTCCAGCAATCAGCCCCAGCATTTT

j_call: TRBJ2-5
d_call: TRBD1
clone_size: -
v_call: TRBV2
cdr3_aa: CASSRKDRGGQETQYF
cdr3_nt: TGTGCCAGCAGTAGAAAGGACAGGGGGGGACAAGAGACCCAGTACTTC

j_call: TRBJ1-3
d_call: -
clone_size: -
v_call: TRBV4-1
cdr3_aa: CASSPFGGSGNTIYF
cdr3_nt: TGCGCCAGCAGCCCATTTGGGGGTTCTGGAAACACCATATATTTT

j_call: TRBJ1-4
d_call: -
clone_size: -
v_call: TRBV7-9
cdr3_aa: CASSTRAGSHLTNEKLFF
cdr3_nt: TGTGCCAGCAGCACCCGGGCCGGGAGTCACCTAACTAATGAAAAACTGTTTTTT

j_call: TRBJ2-3
d_call: -
clone_size: -
v_call: TRBV18
cdr3_aa: CASSPPRGDTQYF
cdr3_nt: TGTGCCAGCTCACCACCAAGGGGAGATACGCAGTATTTT

j_call: TRBJ2-3
d_call: -
clone_size: once
v_call: TRBV5-4
cdr3_aa: CASSLSQITDTQYF
cdr3_nt: TGTGCCAGCAGCTTGTCGCAGATCACAGATACGCAGTATTTT

j_call: TRBJ1-4
d_call: -
clone_size: -
v_call: TRBV4-1
cdr3_aa: CASSQEDSFREKLFF
cdr3_nt: TGCGCCAGCAGCCAAGAGGACAGTTTCAGGGAAAAACTGTTTTTT

j_call: TRBJ1-1
d_call: -
clone_size: -
v_call: TRBV7-2
cdr3_aa: CASSLGHGNTEAFF
cdr3_nt: TGTGCCAGCAGCTTAGGGCACGGGAACACTGAAGCTTTCTTT

j_call: TRBJ1-6
d_call: -
clone_size: -
v_call: TRBV28
cdr3_aa: CASSSGVPLHF
cdr3_nt: TGTGCCAGCAGTTCAGGGGTTCCCCTCCACTTT

j_call: TRBJ1-2
d_call: -
clone_size: once
v_call: TRBV30
cdr3_aa: CAWSLAEGYTF
cdr3_nt: TGTGCCTGGAGTCTGGCAGAGGGCTACACCTTC

j_call: TRBJ2-1
d_call: TRBD2
clone_size: -
v_call: TRBV7-2
cdr3_aa: CASSLTSTRSYNEQFF
cdr3_nt: TGTGCCAGCAGCCTGACTAGCACCCGCTCCTACAATGAGCAGTTCTTC